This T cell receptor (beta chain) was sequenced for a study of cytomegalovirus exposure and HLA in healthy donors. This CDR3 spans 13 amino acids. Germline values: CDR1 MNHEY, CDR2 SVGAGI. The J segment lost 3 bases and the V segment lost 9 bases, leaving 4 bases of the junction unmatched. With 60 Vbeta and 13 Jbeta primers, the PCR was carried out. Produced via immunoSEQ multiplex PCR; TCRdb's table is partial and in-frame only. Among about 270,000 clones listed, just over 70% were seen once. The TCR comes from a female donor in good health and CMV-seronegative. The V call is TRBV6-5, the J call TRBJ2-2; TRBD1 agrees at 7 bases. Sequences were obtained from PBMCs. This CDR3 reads CASRTGDTGELFF. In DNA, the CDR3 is TGTGCCAGTCGTACAGGGGACACCGGGGAGCTGTTTTTT.